A selection of T cell receptor beta chains follows, all from one sample in a study of radiotherapy plus CTLA-4 blockade in lung cancer. Method: immunoSEQ multiplex PCR; TCRdb's copy keeps in-frame clones and lacks some. The repertoire includes some 92,000 clones, 82% of them detected once, and about 3.5% sits in the top ten. The material sequenced was peripheral blood, taken from a patient treated with radiotherapy plus ipilimumab. The receptor set was obtained from a human donor with non-small cell lung cancer who had a partial response to radiotherapy plus ipilimumab. The CDR3 runs from the conserved cysteine through the conserved F or W. D genes are given only for firm matches. Not all rows give a size; the values are once, few, many and, for expanded clones, a class.

CDR3 DNA	CDR3 protein	J gene	V gene	D gene	clone size
TGTGCCAGCAGCTTAGTAAAAGGGGGCTCCTACGAGCAGTACTTC	CASSLVKGGSYEQYF	TRBJ2-7	TRBV7-9	.	.
TGCAGCGTTCTCCACCTAGGAAACACCATATATTTT	CSVLHLGNTIYF	TRBJ1-3	TRBV29-1	.	.
TGTGCCAGTGGATGGGGGGGTACAACTAATGAAAAACTGTTTTTT	CASGWGGTTNEKLFF	TRBJ1-4	TRBV6-1	.	.
TGTGCCAGCAGTGATAGCGGGAGAGGCAATGAGCAGTTCTTC	CASSDSGRGNEQFF	TRBJ2-1	TRBV2	TRBD2	.
TGTGCCAGCAGTGTGGGCGTTGTGGGCAATCAGCCCCAGCATTTT	CASSVGVVGNQPQHF	TRBJ1-5	TRBV2	.	.
TGTGCCAGCATCCTCGTGGGGCAGGGAGGTCAGCCCCAGCATTTT	CASILVGQGGQPQHF	TRBJ1-5	TRBV28	.	.
TGTGCCAGCAGTGAAGGGCAGGGGGTGAATCAGCCCCAGCATTTT	CASSEGQGVNQPQHF	TRBJ1-5	TRBV6-1	TRBD1	.
TGTGCCAGCAGCCCTAGCGGGCACCTCTCCTACAATGAGCAGTTCTTC	CASSPSGHLSYNEQFF	TRBJ2-1	TRBV14	TRBD2	.
TGTGCCAGCAGCCAGGGACAGGGGTCCGGGAATCAGCCCCAGCATTTT	CASSQGQGSGNQPQHF	TRBJ1-5	TRBV4-2	TRBD1	once
TGTGCCAGCAGCTTCTCCAGCTCCTACAATGAGCAGTTCTTC	CASSFSSSYNEQFF	TRBJ2-1	TRBV7-9	.	medium-sized
TGTGCCAGCAGCGATTCTGCCGGGACTGCCTCCTACGAGCAGTACTTC	CASSDSAGTASYEQYF	TRBJ2-7	TRBV9	.	.
TGCGCCAGCAGCTTGCGGGCAGGGTCAGGGGATACGCAGTATTTT	CASSLRAGSGDTQYF	TRBJ2-3	TRBV5-1	.	once
TGTGCCAGTACCCTAGGAGGACGGTTGAACACTGAAGCTTTCTTT	CASTLGGRLNTEAFF	TRBJ1-1	TRBV19	.	.
TGCGCCAGCAGCCAAGAGACGACGGGGGCTTTCTTT	CASSQETTGAFF	TRBJ1-1	TRBV4-1	.	few
TGTGCCAGCAGTGAACAGGGCCACACCGGGGAGCTGTTTTTT	CASSEQGHTGELFF	TRBJ2-2	TRBV6-1	.	.
TGTGCCAGCAGCGCCCGGACTAGCGAGAGCTCCTACAATGAGCAGTTCTTC	CASSARTSESSYNEQFF	TRBJ2-1	TRBV9	TRBD2	.
TGCGCCAGCAGACTAGCGGGAGACCCTTACAATGAGCAGTTCTTC	CASRLAGDPYNEQFF	TRBJ2-1	TRBV5-1	TRBD2	.
TGTGCCAGTAGCCGGGGACTAGCGGGAATAAACGAGCAGTACTTC	CASSRGLAGINEQYF	TRBJ2-7	TRBV19	TRBD2	.
TGTGCCAGCAGCCCCCGCGGAGGCACGAGTATCGATGAGCAGTTCTTC	CASSPRGGTSIDEQFF	TRBJ2-1	TRBV7-9	.	.
TGTGCCTGGTCCGCCGGGACACATCAGCCCCAGCATTTT	CAWSAGTHQPQHF	TRBJ1-5	TRBV30	.	.
TGTGCCAGCAGAAGACCGGGACAGAGAGACAATGAGCAGTTCTTC	CASRRPGQRDNEQFF	TRBJ2-1	TRBV7-9	TRBD1	.
TGCGCCAGCACCAAGGACAGGGGGCGTACCACTGAAGCTTTCTTT	CASTKDRGRTTEAFF	TRBJ1-1	TRBV5-1	TRBD1	.
TGTGCCAGCCAGGCTAGCGGCACCTACAATGAGCAGTTCTTC	CASQASGTYNEQFF	TRBJ2-1	TRBV28	TRBD2	.
TGTGCCAGCAGTTCTCCTGGACAGGCGGGTCAGCCCCAGCATTTT	CASSSPGQAGQPQHF	TRBJ1-5	TRBV28	TRBD1	.
TGTGCCAGCAGTTCCCCGGGACAGGGGATAGGCGAGCAGTACTTC	CASSSPGQGIGEQYF	TRBJ2-7	TRBV28	TRBD1	.
TGCGCCAGCAGCTTGGGGGGAGCCAATCAGCCCCAGCATTTT	CASSLGGANQPQHF	TRBJ1-5	TRBV5-1	.	few
TGTGCCAGCAGCTCCCGACAGGGTAGCGCAGATACGCAGTATTTT	CASSSRQGSADTQYF	TRBJ2-3	TRBV11-2	TRBD1	.
TGTGCCAGCAGCTTCGGACTAGCGGTTAACTACGAGCAGTACTTC	CASSFGLAVNYEQYF	TRBJ2-7	TRBV7-2	TRBD2	.
TGTGCCTGGTCCGGGACAGGGCTTAATGGGGCCAACGTCCTGACTTTC	CAWSGTGLNGANVLTF	TRBJ2-6	TRBV30	TRBD1	.
TGTGCCAGTAGTAGGGGCGTACTGCCTGCTGGCACAGATACGCAGTATTTT	CASSRGVLPAGTDTQYF	TRBJ2-3	TRBV19	.	.
TGTGCCAGTAGTTCGCGGGGACTCACTGAAGCTTTCTTT	CASSSRGLTEAFF	TRBJ1-1	TRBV19	.	few